Listed here is a single TCR beta chain. Its matching antigen is unknown. The data belong to a study of OX40 agonist ivuxolimab in advanced cancers. Study observations and caveats: Clonal expansion by week 6 occurred in CD4+ and CD8+ blood T cells (at 0.1 to 3.0 mg/kg).

Sequencing used immunoSEQ multiplex PCR; TCRdb keeps in-frame clones, though not all of them. The table lists approximately 100,000 clones, around 91% of them singletons. This material consisted of CD4+ or CD8+ T cells sorted from blood, taken in a trial of the OX40 agonist ivuxolimab. The TCR sequence derives from an adult with an advanced solid tumor such as melanoma, head and neck, liver or kidney cancer.

The CDR3 spells CATLDRESYEQYF. CDR3 DNA sequence: TGTGCCACCCTGGACAGGGAATCCTACGAGCAGTACTTC. The chain has TRBV19 and TRBJ2-7; 8 bases agree with TRBD1. CDR1 and CDR2 from the germline V gene are LNHDA and SQIVND (reference sequence). The CDR3 has 13 residues. The V gene end was trimmed by 10 bases and the J gene end by 1 base; junction bases not matched to a gene: 6.